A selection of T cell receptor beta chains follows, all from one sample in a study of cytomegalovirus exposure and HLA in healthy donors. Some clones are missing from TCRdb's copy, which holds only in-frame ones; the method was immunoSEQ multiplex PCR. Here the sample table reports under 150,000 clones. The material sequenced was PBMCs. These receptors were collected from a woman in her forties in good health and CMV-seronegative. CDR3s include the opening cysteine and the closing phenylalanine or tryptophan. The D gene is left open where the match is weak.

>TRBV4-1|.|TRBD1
CASSLLGGQGYHSSYEQYF
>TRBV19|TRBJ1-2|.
CASTLFGGLYGYTF
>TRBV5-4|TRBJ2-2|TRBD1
CASSTWTGGESGELFF
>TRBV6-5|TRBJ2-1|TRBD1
CASSRDRYNEQFF
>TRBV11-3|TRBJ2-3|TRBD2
CASSLGGGIGDTQYF
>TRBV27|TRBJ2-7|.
CASSSTYSYEQYF
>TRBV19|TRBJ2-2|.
CASRVQAANTGELFF
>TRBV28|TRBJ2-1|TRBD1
CASSLSRGNWEQFF
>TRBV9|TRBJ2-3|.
CASEREADTQYF
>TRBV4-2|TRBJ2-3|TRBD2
CASSRAGAGPGGNTDTQYF
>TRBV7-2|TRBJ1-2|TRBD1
CASSSGTGLYGYTF
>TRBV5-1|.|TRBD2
CASSLPGLAGNNEQFF
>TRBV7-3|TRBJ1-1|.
CASSSGESEAFF
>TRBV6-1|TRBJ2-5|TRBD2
CASMLAVGETQYF
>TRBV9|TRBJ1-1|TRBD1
CASSTPPTGGWTEAFF
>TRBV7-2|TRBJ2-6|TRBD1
CASSSRTGNSGANVLTF
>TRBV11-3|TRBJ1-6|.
CASSLASYNSPLHF
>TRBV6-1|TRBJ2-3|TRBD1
CASSEPQTGSTDTQYF